These 18 T cell receptor beta chains originate from one sample sequenced in a study of graft-versus-host responses after intestinal transplantation. The antigens for these receptors are not known. The assay was immunoSEQ multiplex PCR, and TCRdb's table has in-frame clones only and misses some. This sample carries some 110,000 clones, around 94% of them seen once, and the ten largest clones take under 1.5%. Source: unstimulated CD8+ T cells sorted from spleen or lymph node cells, taken before transplant. Receptors originate from a human donor who was the organ donor for an intestinal transplant.

This chain connects TRBV4-1 to TRBJ2-1; D remains unclear. Trimming cost V 0 bases and J 0 bases, with 9 bases left between them. The CDR3 is 16 residues long. Germline V gene data show CDR1 as MGHRA and CDR2 as YSYEKL. The CDR3 loop reads CASSQDQESSYNEQFF. Written as DNA, the CDR3 is TGCGCCAGCAGCCAAGATCAAGAAAGCTCCTACAATGAGCAGTTCTTC.

The chain carries TRBV6-5 and TRBJ1-1; D unresolved. The V gene's germline CDR1 is MNHEY and CDR2 SVGAGI. The CDR3 has 13 residues. The ends were cut back, 2 bases at V and 0 bases at J, with 4 bases in the middle. The CDR3 DNA reads as TGTGCCAGCAGTTACGATGTGAACACTGAAGCTTTCTTT. Its protein is CASSYDVNTEAFF.

This chain connects TRBV11-2 to TRBJ2-1; D uncertain. The length of the CDR3 is 10 residues. V lost 5 bases and J 7 bases, leaving 3 bases between the germline ends. Germline CDR1 and CDR2: SGHAT and FQNNGV. CDR3 in amino acids: CASSRNEQFF. In DNA, the CDR3 is TGTGCCAGCAGCCGGAATGAGCAGTTCTTC.

The chain joins TRBV9 to TRBJ2-1, with 10 bases aligning to TRBD2. The CDR3 consists of 14 residues. Germline values: CDR1 SGDLS, CDR2 YYNGEE. V lost 3 bases to trimming and J lost 3 bases; unmatched junction nucleotides: 0. The CDR3 DNA is TGTGCCAGCAGCGGGACTAGCGGCTACAATGAGCAGTTCTTC. This translates into CASSGTSGYNEQFF. Together with reference TRBV9 and TRBJ2-1, the CDR3 gives the full variable domain: DSGVTQTPKHLITATGQRVTLRCSPRSGDLSVYWYQQSLDQGLQFLIQYYNGEERAKGNILERFSAQQFPDLHSELNLSSLELGDSALYFCASSGTSGYNEQFFGPGTRLTVL.

The V and J genes are TRBV28 and TRBJ2-7; 9 bases agree with TRBD2. The junction had 12 bases not matched to a gene; V was cut back by 6 bases and J by 6 bases. CDR3 length: 15 residues. Per the germline V gene, CDR1 is MDHEN and CDR2 is SYDVKM. The CDR3 region is CASSPDVAGVPEQYF. The CDR3 DNA follows: TGTGCCAGCAGCCCCGATGTAGCGGGAGTTCCCGAGCAGTACTTC.

This clone was seen a few times. This chain links TRBV6-1 with TRBJ2-7, with D possibly TRBD1 on 6 matching bases. V lost 5 bases to trimming and J lost 2 bases, with 10 bases between them. The CDR3 sequence is 13 residues long. CDR1 and CDR2 (germline): MNHNS, SASEGT. CDR3 DNA: TGTGCCAGCAGTACGGACAGAGCCTACGAGCAGTACTTC. This codes for CASSTDRAYEQYF.

Here the CDR3 reads CASSPLYALDREDPDTQYF. Written as DNA, the CDR3 is TGTGCCAGCAGTCCGCTATACGCCCTCGACAGGGAAGATCCAGATACGCAGTATTTT. The chain is built from TRBV27 and TRBJ2-3, with 7 bases lining up with TRBD1. CDR1 MNHEY and CDR2 SMNVEV come from the germline V gene (reference sequence). J lost 4 bases, V lost 5 bases, and 21 bases had no gene match. The CDR3 spans 19 residues.

The rearrangement joins TRBV10-3 to TRBJ1-1, with D tentatively TRBD1 (5 bases). This CDR3 is built from 14 residues. The germline gives CDR1 ENHRY, CDR2 SYGVKD. Trimming stripped 3 bases from V and 0 bases from J, with 8 bases between. The CDR3, as DNA: TGTGCCATCAGTGATCAGGGCGTGAACACTGAAGCTTTCTTT. Its protein product is CAISDQGVNTEAFF.

This sequence joins TRBV7-9 and TRBJ2-7; TRBD2 might be the D (6 bases). The CDR3 totals 16 residues. The ends were cut back, 5 bases at V and 0 bases at J, with 17 bases in the middle. The germline V gene encodes CDR1 SEHNR and CDR2 FQNEAQ (reference sequence). DNA of the CDR3: TGTGCCAGCAGCCCACCGGGGGTTGTATTCTCCTACGAGCAGTACTTC. It yields the protein CASSPPGVVFSYEQYF.

The gene calls are TRBV27 and TRBJ2-5; the D gene is possibly TRBD2 (7 bases). Germline CDR1 reads MNHEY; CDR2 reads SMNVEV (reference sequence). CDR3 length equals 15 residues. Trimming removed 3 bases from V and 2 bases from J, with 13 bases in between. CDR3 sequence: CASSLWRGPQETQYF. CDR3 DNA sequence: TGTGCCAGCAGTTTGTGGCGGGGGCCTCAAGAGACCCAGTACTTC.

V gene TRBV9 combines with J gene TRBJ2-3; no clear D gene. The CDR3 is made up of 13 amino acids. The V gene's germline CDR1 is SGDLS and CDR2 YYNGEE. Trimming removed 0 bases at V and 2 bases at J, with 4 bases between. The CDR3 DNA reads as TGTGCCAGCAGCGTAGCAGACACAGATACGCAGTATTTT. It translates to CASSVADTDTQYF.

The chain joins TRBV28 to TRBJ1-5, with 9 bases that match TRBD1. The V and J ends lost 9 bases and 0 bases, in that order; junction bases with no gene match: 0. This CDR3 has 13 amino acids. The germline CDR1 and CDR2 sequences are MDHEN and SYDVKM. In DNA form, the CDR3 reads TGTGCCAGGGACAGGGGTAGCAATCAGCCCCAGCATTTT. Residues: CARDRGSNQPQHF.

V and J are TRBV4-1 and TRBJ2-1, with D possibly TRBD2 on 6 matching bases. The CDR3 length is 14 residues. V lost 4 bases and J 4 bases, leaving 11 bases between the germline ends. Germline V gene sequence: CDR1 MGHRA, CDR2 YSYEKL. The CDR3 region is CASSRGDSYNEQFF. CDR3 bases: TGCGCCAGCAGCCGAGGGGACTCTTACAATGAGCAGTTCTTC.

This chain connects TRBV2 to TRBJ2-1; 10 bases map to TRBD2. Germline V gives CDR1 SNHLY, CDR2 FYNNEI. Losses at the gene ends were 6 bases for V and 7 bases for J; bases not matched to a gene: 6. The CDR3 contains 14 residues. CDR3 in DNA: TGTGCCAGCAGGCCTCTAGCGGGAGCGAATGAGCAGTTCTTC. Encoded protein: CASRPLAGANEQFF.

This chain links TRBV30 with TRBJ2-1; unclear D gene. The germline V gene encodes CDR1 GTSNPN and CDR2 SVGIG (reference sequence). The CDR3 has 14 amino acids. V was clipped by 1 base and J by 7 bases, with 14 bases between them. The CDR3 DNA follows: TGTGCCTGGAGTGGATGGACCGGAGAGAATGAGCAGTTCTTC. Amino acids: CAWSGWTGENEQFF.

This sequence joins TRBV5-4 and TRBJ2-5; D gene uncertain. The CDR3 is made up of 11 amino acids. Germline CDR1 is SGHNT and CDR2 is YYREEE (reference sequence). Trimming left V 2 bases short and J 4 bases short, with 3 bases between. CDR3 in amino acids: CASSLRETQYF. The CDR3 nucleotides read TGTGCCAGCAGCTTAAGAGAGACCCAGTACTTC.

This chain uses TRBV29-1 with TRBJ2-5; D gene uncertain. The CDR3 loop spans 12 amino acids. Trimming stripped 4 bases from V and 2 bases from J, with 8 bases between. Per the germline V gene, CDR1 is SQVTM and CDR2 is ANQGSEA. CDR3 sequence reads: CSVAESQETQYF. CDR3 nucleotides: TGCAGCGTTGCCGAATCGCAAGAGACCCAGTACTTC. The full variable domain, completed using reference TRBV29-1 and TRBJ2-5, is SAVISQKPSRDICQRGTSLTIQCQVDSQVTMMFWYRQQPGQSLTLIATANQGSEATYESGFVIDKFPISRPNLTFSTLTVSNMSPEDSSIYLCSVAESQETQYFGPGTRLLVL.

The CDR3 protein is CASSIDSGPNEQYF. DNA of the CDR3: TGTGCCAGTAGTATAGATTCCGGACCAAACGAGCAGTACTTC. The chain links TRBV19 to TRBJ2-7; no firm D call. Trimming removed 0 bases from V and 5 bases from J, with 11 bases in between. Looked up from germline, CDR1 is LNHDA and CDR2 is SQIVND (reference sequence). This CDR3 region has 14 residues.